The clone carrying this T cell receptor (beta chain) turned up a few times. Amplification by 5'RACE using constant-segment primers produced TCR alpha and TCR beta cDNA libraries that carried sample barcodes and UMIs. One entry per CDR3 protein, called by TCRdb with MiXCR from the 5' RACE reads. The top ten hold 2% to 2.5% of the sample, which has about 250,000 distinct CDR3 sequences, over 15% seen once. This record belongs to a study of T-cell memory formation after mild COVID-19. Study at large: TCR clustering was largely donor specific.

CDR1 and CDR2 (germline): MNHEY, SVGEGT. With 2 bases removed from V and 5 bases from J, the gap between germline ends came to 6 bases. The CDR3 loop spans 12 amino acids. The J gene is TRBJ2-5, the V gene TRBV6-2 or TRBV6-3; D remains ambiguous. This clonotype originated in an adult woman who had mild COVID-19 (a few samples of this study predate the infection). Cell type and time point are not known. The sequencing sample was made of PBMCs or a T cell subset sorted from them (not recorded which). The CDR3 DNA follows: TGTGCCAGCAGTTACAAGGCGGAGACCCAGTACTTC. It codes for CASSYKAETQYF.